This T cell receptor (beta chain) derives from a study of beta chain features in type 1 diabetes (dated by TCRdb to the late 2010s). Looking at the study overall: Mean age, gender distribution, total cell number and subset yield did not differ between patients and healthy donors. Regulatory and stem cell-like memory subsets were obtained from only 8 patients and about eight healthy donors, while naive and central memory subsets were obtained from all 30 or so donors. Across all samples, about 110 million sorted cells were examined, and cell number per subset correlated strongly with RNA yield. In the study, TCRB repertoires of sorted circulating CD4+ T cell subsets from recently diagnosed type 1 diabetes patients were compared with those of matched healthy donors.

Each donor gave one peripheral blood draw, averaging roughly 120 mL, which was collected into heparinised tubes. Using a panel that included CD45RO, CCR7, CD25, CD127, CD95 and CD27, naive, central memory, regulatory and stem cell-like memory CD4+ T cells were sorted on a BD FACSAria II. A purity above 95% was achieved for all sorted populations. PBMCs were isolated right away by Lymphoprep density gradient centrifugation and were stained directly, without culture. To minimize batch effects, samples were stained and sorted in pairs, one healthy donor with one patient per experiment. In the case of this clone: Its antigen is not yet known. No base-level quality is on record; no much larger clone is a single base apart.

The entire isolated RNA was reverse transcribed using the High Capacity cDNA Reverse Transcription Kit, and thus expressed TCRB transcripts were sequenced. Naive, central memory and regulatory T cell samples underwent deep immunoSEQ sequencing, averaging roughly 3.3 million total reads per sample. Sorted cells were lysed in RLT buffer, and RNA was extracted using DNase-treated RNeasy Micro or Mini kits according to cell number. To prevent cross-contamination, each cell subset was processed individually, whereas patient and healthy donor samples were processed jointly. TCRB sequences were amplified from cDNA with the immunoSEQ multiplex PCR, producing 87-bp fragments spanning the CDR3 region. Amplicons were sequenced on the Illumina HiSeq platform. From the authors' description of their analysis: PCR bias was computationally corrected using synthetic template baselines, reads within Hamming distance 2 were collapsed, and singletons that could not be merged were discarded. By aligning reads against IMGT, V, D and J genes, CDR3 length, and insertions or deletions at six rearrangement sites were assigned. Clonotype counts were normalized to sorted cell number within each subset before computing true diversity and Gini coefficients with the tcR R package. The overlap coefficient, calculated on TCRB nucleotide sequences, was used to quantify repertoire sharing. As a proxy for the pre-selection repertoire, out-of-frame TCRB sequences from naive cells were analyzed. Sourced from immuneACCESS, this table was stored by TCRdb with only in-frame sequences that have V and J called. A share of the clones is absent; for the studies checked, an unresolved V gene accounts for under half, and the remainder has no known explanation. The DNA was the basis for D and trimming; V, J and clone size are from that table. The sample contains 250,000 or so clones, about 71% of them found a single time. Jointly, the top ten make up almost 0.055% of the sample.

The research as a whole found: Sequencing cDNA rather than genomic DNA could over-represent highly expressing activated cells, although activation and CD3 levels did not differ between groups. At VDJ recombination sites, type 1 diabetes patients had fewer insertions and more deleted nucleotides, which implies abnormalities in thymic rearrangement. A moderate but significant shortening of TCRB CDR3 length was observed in type 1 diabetes patients in all four CD4+ subsets. Naive, central memory and regulatory TCRB repertoires appeared to be more alike among patients than among healthy donors. Shorter templates might be favored by PCR, yet because patient and control samples were amplified and corrected together, any such skew would affect both groups equally. Because small numbers of individuals were included in the HLA sub-analyses, any influence of HLA type on TCRB rearrangement was left unresolved.

Trimmed from V: 0 bases; trimmed from J: 2 bases; junction bases lacking a gene match: 4. Reading from cysteine to phenylalanine, the CDR3 counts 15 amino acids. CDR3 DNA only is kept here, 45 bases in frame from base 1. Via the germline V gene, CDR1 is SGHRS and CDR2 YFSETQ. This chain is built from TRBV5-1 and TRBJ2-7; 8 bases in between match TRBD2. Sequencing was performed on naive CD4+ T cells from blood. Interpreted using the paper, the cell subset or site label stands for: true naive CD4+ T cells. The clonotype originates from a man under 40 in good health. The DNA sequence is given as TGCGCCAGCAGCTTGGAACTAGCGGCCCCCTACGAGCAGTACTTC. Translation gives CASSLELAAPYEQYF.